This passage covers 22 T cell receptor beta chains from one sample sequenced in a study of cytomegalovirus exposure and HLA in healthy donors. The study ran its PCR with 60 Vbeta and 13 Jbeta primers. Clones were read by immunoSEQ multiplex PCR, and TCRdb kept only the in-frame ones, dropping some. The sample has some 200,000 clones. Specimen: PBMCs. The receptors derive from a girl aged 2-15 years in good health and CMV-seropositive.

The V call is TRBV5-4, the J call TRBJ2-5; D is undetermined. Trimming removed 2 bases at V and 2 bases at J, with 13 bases between. This CDR3 has 15 amino acids. Germline V gene data show CDR1 as SGHNT and CDR2 as YYREEE (reference sequence). CDR3 nucleotide sequence: TGTGCCAGCAGCTTCCTTCTAACTACTCAAGAGACCCAGTACTTC. This translates into CASSFLLTTQETQYF.

This chain joins TRBV7-9 and TRBJ2-5, with 7 nucleotides matching TRBD2. CDR3 size: 17 residues. Losses at the gene ends were 1 base for V and 4 bases for J; bases not matched to a gene: 12. Germline V lookup: CDR1 SEHNR, CDR2 FQNEAQ (reference sequence). The CDR3 region is CASSLVGGLVFPETQYF. DNA of the CDR3: TGTGCCAGCAGCTTAGTGGGAGGACTAGTTTTTCCAGAGACCCAGTACTTC.

The chain employs TRBV19 and TRBJ1-1, with D possibly matching TRBD1 (6 bases). V was shortened by 1 base and J by 1 base, with 10 bases between the two germline ends. Germline V gives CDR1 LNHDA, CDR2 SQIVND (reference sequence). CDR3 length: 15 amino acids. The CDR3 spells CASSIVSGQNTEAFF. The CDR3 DNA is TGTGCCAGTAGTATAGTGTCGGGACAGAACACTGAAGCTTTCTTT.

This chain uses TRBV15 with TRBJ2-5; tentative D call: TRBD2 (7 bases). Germline V lookup: CDR1 LNHNV, CDR2 YYDKDF (reference sequence). V gave up 2 bases and J gave up 5 bases, with 15 bases separating them. The CDR3 sequence is 15 residues long. The CDR3 nucleotides are TGTGCCACCAGCAGAAGGGGGGGTGGCCGCGAGACCCAGTACTTC. Amino acids: CATSRRGGGRETQYF.

CDR3 DNA: TGTGCCAGCACCTGGGCAGGGTTCGATCAGCCCCAGCATTTT. Its translation is CASTWAGFDQPQHF. The chain employs TRBV28 and TRBJ1-5, with D perhaps TRBD1 (5 bases). The CDR3 is 14 amino acids. Trimming stripped 7 bases from V and 5 bases from J, with 15 bases between. From germline, CDR1 is MDHEN and CDR2 SYDVKM. Using reference TRBV28 and TRBJ1-5 for the parts outside the CDR3, the full variable domain is DVKVTQSSRYLVKRTGEKVFLECVQDMDHENMFWYRQDPGLGLRLIYFSYDVKMKEKGDIPEGYSVSREKKERFSLILESASTNQTSMYLCASTWAGFDQPQHFGDGTRLSIL.

CDR3 amino acids: CASRAPGLDTDTQYF. CDR3 DNA sequence: TGTGCCAGCAGGGCCCCGGGACTAGACACAGATACGCAGTATTTT. The chain links TRBV2 to TRBJ2-3; 8 positions agree with TRBD2. CDR1 is SNHLY and CDR2 is FYNNEI in the germline V gene. The trim removed 6 bases at V and 2 bases at J, leaving 7 bases unmatched. CDR3 length: 15 residues.

The gene calls are TRBV7-2 and TRBJ1-1; TRBD1 might be the D (6 bases). Germline assignment: CDR1 SGHTA and CDR2 FQGNSA. V dropped 1 base and J dropped 1 base, with 13 bases sitting between them. The CDR3 totals 16 residues. The CDR3 here is CASSLVNRVGNTEAFF. In DNA, the CDR3 is TGTGCCAGCAGCTTAGTTAACAGGGTAGGGAACACTGAAGCTTTCTTT.

The chain has TRBV11-2 and TRBJ2-5; possible D gene TRBD1, 5 bases. CDR1 is SGHAT and CDR2 is FQNNGV in the germline V gene. V lost 5 bases and J 5 bases, leaving 18 bases between the germline ends. The CDR3 contains 15 residues. CDR3 sequence: CASSPRRTPGETQYF. The CDR3, as DNA: TGTGCCAGCAGCCCCCGGCGGACACCCGGGGAGACCCAGTACTTC.

The V gene is TRBV29-1, the J gene TRBJ2-3, with TRBD1 as a possible D gene (6 bases). CDR1 and CDR2 (germline): SQVTM, ANQGSEA. The CDR3 length is 11 residues. Trimming took off 5 bases at V and 5 bases at J, with 8 bases between the two ends. In DNA form, the CDR3 reads TGCAGCGTTTTAGGGGGAGATACGCAGTATTTT. Translation: CSVLGGDTQYF.

V usage is TRBV19 and J usage is TRBJ1-5; D is undetermined. This CDR3 contains 17 residues. The V end lost 6 bases, the J end lost 0 bases, and 18 bases lay between the germline ends. Germline CDR1 LNHDA, CDR2 SQIVND (reference sequence). Written as DNA, the CDR3 is TGTGCCAGTAGCGGGATGGGCGGCCGTGTTAGCAATCAGCCCCAGCATTTT. Residues: CASSGMGGRVSNQPQHF.

In regard to this clone: This CDR3 is also generated by other DNA sequences in the sample. V is TRBV5-1 and J is TRBJ2-5, with D possibly being TRBD1 (5 bases). There are 13 residues in the CDR3. CDR1 and CDR2 (germline): SGHRS, YFSETQ. V gave up 0 bases and J gave up 3 bases, with 6 bases separating them. CDR3 in DNA: TGCGCCAGCAGCTTGGGCAGGGAAGAGACCCAGTACTTC. Protein sequence: CASSLGREETQYF.

V is TRBV9 and J is TRBJ2-4; D is perhaps TRBD1 (5 bases). From germline, CDR1 is SGDLS and CDR2 YYNGEE. The ends were cut back, 4 bases at V and 8 bases at J, with 16 bases in the middle. The CDR3 covers 14 residues. For the CDR3, the DNA is TGTGCCAGCAGCCCGGTATGGTGGGGCGACATTCAGTACTTC. Protein product: CASSPVWWGDIQYF.

J is TRBJ2-1 and V is TRBV7-2; 7 bases fit TRBD1. The CDR3 covers 17 residues. Trimming removed 7 bases from V and 7 bases from J; junction bases left unmatched: 19. Germline V gene lookup returns CDR1 SGHTA and CDR2 FQGNSA. CDR3 amino acids: CASTPGQGRGLGNEQFF. Here the CDR3 DNA reads TGTGCCAGCACCCCAGGTCAGGGAAGGGGGCTTGGGAATGAGCAGTTCTTC.

This chain connects TRBV7-9 to TRBJ1-4, with a possible D match to TRBD1 (5 bases). The CDR3 totals 17 residues. V lost 1 base and J lost 5, with 17 bases in between. From germline, CDR1 is SEHNR and CDR2 FQNEAQ (reference sequence). CDR3 coding DNA: TGTGCCAGCAGCTTAGAGGAGCGCTGGGGGGGGAATGAAAAACTGTTTTTT. It translates to CASSLEERWGGNEKLFF.

The chain recombines TRBV29-1 with TRBJ2-3, with D uncertain. Germline V gene lookup returns CDR1 SQVTM and CDR2 ANQGSEA. This CDR3 comprises 14 residues. V shed 2 bases and J shed 2 bases, with 11 bases lying between them. The CDR3 region has the DNA TGCAGCGTTGAAAGCTATGACTTCACAGATACGCAGTATTTT. Its protein product is CSVESYDFTDTQYF.

This chain uses TRBV19 with TRBJ2-7; tentative D call: TRBD1 (5 bases). Germline values: CDR1 LNHDA, CDR2 SQIVND (reference sequence). V shed 0 bases and J shed 2 bases, with 14 bases lying between them. The CDR3 runs 16 residues. The CDR3 coding sequence is TGTGCCAGTAGTATAGATGGGGCAGGGAAGGCCTACGAGCAGTACTTC. Translating it yields CASSIDGAGKAYEQYF.

V gene TRBV27 combines with J gene TRBJ1-2; D is undetermined. Trimming took off 5 bases at V and 3 bases at J, with 13 bases between the two ends. The CDR3 totals 14 residues. The germline V gene has CDR1 MNHEY and CDR2 SMNVEV (reference sequence). CDR3 protein: CASSHDPPDYGYTF. For the CDR3, the DNA is TGTGCCAGCAGTCACGATCCACCGGACTATGGCTACACCTTC.

V gene TRBV5-4 combines with J gene TRBJ1-3; weak D call: TRBD1 (6 bases). This CDR3 spans 16 amino acids. The germline V and J ends were trimmed by 1 base and 4 bases, with 15 bases remaining between them. Per germline, CDR1 SGHNT and CDR2 YYREEE (reference sequence). The CDR3 spells CASSLTRGRAGNTIYF. DNA of the CDR3: TGTGCCAGCAGCTTGACGCGGGGGCGAGCAGGAAACACCATATATTTT.

This CDR3 reads CASSLSHTGASGRNEQFF. In DNA, the CDR3 is TGCGCCAGCAGTCTCTCCCATACGGGAGCTAGCGGGAGAAATGAGCAGTTCTTC. V gene TRBV10-2 combines with J gene TRBJ2-1; 10 nucleotides line up with TRBD2. Germline-derived CDR1 and CDR2 are WSHSY and SAAADI. This CDR3 contains 18 residues. J gave up 7 bases and V 5 bases, and 17 bases lay outside the gene matches.

V is TRBV30 and J is TRBJ1-5; tentative D call: TRBD1 (5 bases). The CDR3 covers 14 residues. V lost 3 bases to trimming and J lost 5 bases, with 14 bases between them. Per the germline V gene, CDR1 is GTSNPN and CDR2 is SVGIG (reference sequence). CDR3 residues: CAWSLGTEDQPQHF. In DNA form, the CDR3 reads TGTGCCTGGAGCCTCGGGACTGAAGATCAGCCCCAGCATTTT.

V and J are TRBV11-2 and TRBJ1-2; the match to TRBD1 covers 8 bases. V dropped 2 bases and J dropped 8; count of bases not matched to a gene: 7. The CDR3 has 14 residues. The V gene's germline CDR1 is SGHAT and CDR2 FQNNGV. In DNA, the CDR3 is TGTGCCAGCAGCTTAAACCCAGGGGGCGCGGGCTACACCTTC. Translating gives CASSLNPGGAGYTF.

V usage is TRBV6-1 and J usage is TRBJ2-4, with a tentative D call TRBD1 (6 bases). V was shortened by 8 bases and J by 0 bases, with 11 bases between the two germline ends. The length of the CDR3 is 14 residues. From germline, CDR1 is MNHNS and CDR2 SASEGT. Here the CDR3 DNA reads TGTGCCAGCGGACAGATAATAGCCAAAAACATTCAGTACTTC. Translated: CASGQIIAKNIQYF.